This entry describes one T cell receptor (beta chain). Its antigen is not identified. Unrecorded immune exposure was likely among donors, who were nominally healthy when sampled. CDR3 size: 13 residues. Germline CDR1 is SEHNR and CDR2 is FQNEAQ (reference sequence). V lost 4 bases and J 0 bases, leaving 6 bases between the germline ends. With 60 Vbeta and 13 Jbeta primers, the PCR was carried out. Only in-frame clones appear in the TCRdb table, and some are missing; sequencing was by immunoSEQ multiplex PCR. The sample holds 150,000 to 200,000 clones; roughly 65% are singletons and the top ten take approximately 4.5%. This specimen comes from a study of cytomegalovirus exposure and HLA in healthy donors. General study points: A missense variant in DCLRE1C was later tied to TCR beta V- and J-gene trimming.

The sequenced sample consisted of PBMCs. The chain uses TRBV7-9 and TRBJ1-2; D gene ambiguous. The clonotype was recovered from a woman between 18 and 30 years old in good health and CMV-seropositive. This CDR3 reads CASSSSANYGYTF. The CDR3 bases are TGTGCCAGCAGCTCTAGCGCTAACTATGGCTACACCTTC. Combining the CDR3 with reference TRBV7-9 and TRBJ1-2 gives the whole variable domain DTGVSQNPRHKITKRGQNVTFRCDPISEHNRLYWYRQTLGQGPEFLTYFQNEAQLEKSRLLSDRFSAERPKGSFSTLEIQRTEQGDSAMYLCASSSSANYGYTFGSGTRLTVV.